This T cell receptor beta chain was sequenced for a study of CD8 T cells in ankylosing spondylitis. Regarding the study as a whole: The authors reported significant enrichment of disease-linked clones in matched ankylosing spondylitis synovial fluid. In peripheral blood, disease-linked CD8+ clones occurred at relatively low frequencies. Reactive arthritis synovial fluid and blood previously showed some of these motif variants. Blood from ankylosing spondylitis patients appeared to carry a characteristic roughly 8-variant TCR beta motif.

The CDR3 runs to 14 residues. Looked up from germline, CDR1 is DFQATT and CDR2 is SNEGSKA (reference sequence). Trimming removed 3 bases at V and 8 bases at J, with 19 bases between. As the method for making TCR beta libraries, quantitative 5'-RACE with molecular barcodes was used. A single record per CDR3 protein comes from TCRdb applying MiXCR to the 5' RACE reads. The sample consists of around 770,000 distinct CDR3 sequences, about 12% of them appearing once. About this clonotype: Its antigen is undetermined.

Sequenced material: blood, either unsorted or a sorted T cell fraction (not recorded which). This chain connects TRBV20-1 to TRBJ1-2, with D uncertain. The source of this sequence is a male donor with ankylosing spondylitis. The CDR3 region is CSASVNFGKTGYTF. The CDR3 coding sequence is TGCAGTGCTAGCGTCAACTTTGGGAAAACGGGCTACACCTTC.